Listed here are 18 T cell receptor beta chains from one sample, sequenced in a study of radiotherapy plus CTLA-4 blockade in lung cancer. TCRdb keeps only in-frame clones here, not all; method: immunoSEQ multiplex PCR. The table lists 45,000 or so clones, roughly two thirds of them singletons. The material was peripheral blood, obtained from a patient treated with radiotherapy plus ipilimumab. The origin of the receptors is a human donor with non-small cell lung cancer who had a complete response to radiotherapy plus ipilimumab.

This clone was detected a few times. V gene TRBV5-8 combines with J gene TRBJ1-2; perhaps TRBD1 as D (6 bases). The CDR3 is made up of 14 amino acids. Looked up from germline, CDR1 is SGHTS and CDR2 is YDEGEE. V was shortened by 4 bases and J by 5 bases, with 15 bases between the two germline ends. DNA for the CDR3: TGTGCCAGCAGCCGACAGGAAGCATGGTATGGCTACACCTTC. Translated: CASSRQEAWYGYTF.

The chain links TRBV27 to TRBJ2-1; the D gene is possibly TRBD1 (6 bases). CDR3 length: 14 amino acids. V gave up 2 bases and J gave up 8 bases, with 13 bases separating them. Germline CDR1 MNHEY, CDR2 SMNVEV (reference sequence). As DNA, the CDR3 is TGTGCCAGCAGTTTAGGGCAGGGGAGTGATGAGCAGTTCTTC. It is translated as CASSLGQGSDEQFF.

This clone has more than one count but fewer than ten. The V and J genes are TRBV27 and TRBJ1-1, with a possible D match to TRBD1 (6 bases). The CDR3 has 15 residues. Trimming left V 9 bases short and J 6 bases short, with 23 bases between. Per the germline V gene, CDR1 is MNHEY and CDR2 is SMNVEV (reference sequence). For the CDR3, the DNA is TGTGCCAGTGGAAAAACAGGGTTCCCGATCCCTGAAGCTTTCTTT. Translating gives CASGKTGFPIPEAFF.

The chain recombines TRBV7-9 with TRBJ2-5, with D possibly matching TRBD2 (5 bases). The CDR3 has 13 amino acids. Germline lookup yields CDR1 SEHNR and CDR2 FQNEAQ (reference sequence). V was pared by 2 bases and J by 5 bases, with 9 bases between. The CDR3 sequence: CASSLSGGETQYF. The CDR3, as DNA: TGTGCCAGCAGCTTATCGGGCGGGGAGACCCAGTACTTC.

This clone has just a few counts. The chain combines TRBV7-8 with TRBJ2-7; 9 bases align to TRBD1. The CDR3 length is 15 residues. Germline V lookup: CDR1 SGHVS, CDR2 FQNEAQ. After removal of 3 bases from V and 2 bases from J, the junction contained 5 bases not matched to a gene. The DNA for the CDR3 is TGTGCCAGCAGCTTCCAGACAGGGGGGACCTACGAGCAGTACTTC. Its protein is CASSFQTGGTYEQYF.

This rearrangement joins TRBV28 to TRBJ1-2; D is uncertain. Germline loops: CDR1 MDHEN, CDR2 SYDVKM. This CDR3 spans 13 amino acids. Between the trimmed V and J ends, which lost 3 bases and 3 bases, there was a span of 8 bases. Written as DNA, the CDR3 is TGTGCCAGCAGTTTCCGGGGAGACTATGGCTACACCTTC. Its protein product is CASSFRGDYGYTF.

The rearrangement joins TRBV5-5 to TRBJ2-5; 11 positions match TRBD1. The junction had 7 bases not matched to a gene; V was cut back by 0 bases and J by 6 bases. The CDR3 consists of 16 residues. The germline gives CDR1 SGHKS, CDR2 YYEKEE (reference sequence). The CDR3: CASSLGGQGGVKTQYF. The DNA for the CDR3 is TGTGCCAGCAGCTTGGGGGGACAGGGGGGTGTGAAGACCCAGTACTTC.

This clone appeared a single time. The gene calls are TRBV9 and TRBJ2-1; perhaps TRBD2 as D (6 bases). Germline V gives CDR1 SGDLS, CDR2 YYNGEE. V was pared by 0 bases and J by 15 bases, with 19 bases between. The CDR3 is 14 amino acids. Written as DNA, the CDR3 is TGTGCCAGCAGCGTAGGCCCCGGGGACTCAGGACGGTTCTTC. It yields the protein CASSVGPGDSGRFF.

The CDR3 DNA follows: TGTGCCAGCAGCCCCGGGGGGAACCAAGAGACCCAGTACTTC. It is translated as CASSPGGNQETQYF. The chain carries TRBV7-9 and TRBJ2-5; 7 nucleotides align to TRBD2. With V trimmed by 5 bases and J by 0 bases, 3 bases remained unmatched. The CDR3 runs 14 residues. Germline V CDR1 and CDR2: SEHNR, FQNEAQ (reference sequence).

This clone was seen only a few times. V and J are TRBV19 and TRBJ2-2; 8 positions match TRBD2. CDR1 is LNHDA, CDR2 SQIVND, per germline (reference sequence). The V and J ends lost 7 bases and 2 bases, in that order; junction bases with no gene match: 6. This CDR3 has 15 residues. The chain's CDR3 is CASTATSDNTGELFF. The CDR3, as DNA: TGTGCCAGTACCGCGACTAGCGACAACACCGGGGAGCTGTTTTTT.

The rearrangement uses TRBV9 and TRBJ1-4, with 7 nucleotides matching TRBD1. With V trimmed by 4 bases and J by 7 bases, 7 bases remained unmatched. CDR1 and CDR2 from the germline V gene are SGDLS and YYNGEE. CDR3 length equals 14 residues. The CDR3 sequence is CASSPRQGGEKLFF. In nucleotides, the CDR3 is TGTGCCAGCAGCCCCCGACAGGGCGGTGAAAAACTGTTTTTT.

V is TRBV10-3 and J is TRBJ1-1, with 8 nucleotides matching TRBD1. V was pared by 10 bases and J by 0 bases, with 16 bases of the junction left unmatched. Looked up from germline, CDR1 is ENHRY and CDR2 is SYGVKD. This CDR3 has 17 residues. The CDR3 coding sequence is TGTGCCACCCAGATCAGGGACAGGCTTACTATGAACACTGAAGCTTTCTTT. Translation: CATQIRDRLTMNTEAFF.

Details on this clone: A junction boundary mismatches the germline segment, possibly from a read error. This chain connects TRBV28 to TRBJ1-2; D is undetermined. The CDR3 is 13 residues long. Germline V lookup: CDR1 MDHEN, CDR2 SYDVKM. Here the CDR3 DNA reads TGTGCCAGCAGGTTATCCCCCCTAGTTGGCTACACCTTC. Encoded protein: CASRLSPLVGYTF.

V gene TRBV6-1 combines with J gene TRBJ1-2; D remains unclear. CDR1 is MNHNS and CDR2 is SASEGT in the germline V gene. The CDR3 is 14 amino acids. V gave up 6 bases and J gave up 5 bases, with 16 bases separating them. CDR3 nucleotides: TGTGCCAGCAGGATTAGAGGGAGGACTTATGGCTACACCTTC. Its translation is CASRIRGRTYGYTF.

The CDR3 DNA is TGTGCCAGCAGTTACTGGACAAACGGGGAGACCCAGTACTTC. This encodes CASSYWTNGETQYF. This chain connects TRBV6-5 to TRBJ2-5, with D possibly TRBD1 on 5 matching bases. CDR3 length equals 14 residues. V lost 1 base, J lost 5 bases, and 11 bases lay in between. Germline CDR1 is MNHEY and CDR2 is SVGAGI.

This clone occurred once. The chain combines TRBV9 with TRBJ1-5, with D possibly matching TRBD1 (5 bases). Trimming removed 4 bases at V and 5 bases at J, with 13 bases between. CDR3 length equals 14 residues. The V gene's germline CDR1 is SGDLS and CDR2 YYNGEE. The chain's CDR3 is CASSPGTWDQPQHF. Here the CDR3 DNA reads TGTGCCAGCAGCCCCGGGACTTGGGATCAGCCCCAGCATTTT.

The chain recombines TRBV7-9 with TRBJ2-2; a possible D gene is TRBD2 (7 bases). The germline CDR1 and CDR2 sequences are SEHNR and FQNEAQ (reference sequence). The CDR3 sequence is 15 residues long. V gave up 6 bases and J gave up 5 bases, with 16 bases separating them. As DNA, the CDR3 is TGTGCCAGCAGAGGGGGGGCCCGAGATACCGGGGAGCTGTTTTTT. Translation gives CASRGGARDTGELFF.

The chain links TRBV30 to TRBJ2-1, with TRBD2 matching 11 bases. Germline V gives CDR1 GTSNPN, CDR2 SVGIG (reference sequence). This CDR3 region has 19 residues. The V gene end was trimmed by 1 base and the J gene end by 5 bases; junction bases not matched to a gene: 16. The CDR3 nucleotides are TGTGCCTGGAGTGCAAAGACTAGCGGGGTTACATTTGGGAACAATGAGCAGTTCTTC. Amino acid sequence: CAWSAKTSGVTFGNNEQFF.